This TCR beta chain was sequenced for a study of regulatory T cells in long-lasting Graves disease. This clonotype occurred a few times. Its antigen is not known. CDR1 SQVTM and CDR2 ANQGSEA come from the germline V gene. The CDR3 contains 13 residues. The V and J ends lost 2 bases and 7 bases respectively, with 12 bases between them. Study-level results: Accuracy could have been hurt by small sample size.

As to time point: newly diagnosed GD, antithyroid drugs for less than 3 months. The authors made the TCR library using RNA they extracted from PBMCs. Library construction for TCR beta used iRepertoire HTBI primers and Arm-PCR of CDR3 regions. Each CDR3 protein is one row after TCRdb ran MiXCR on the multiplex PCR reads. The sample includes hundreds of thousands of distinct CDR3 sequences, roughly a sixth of them seen just once. This sample was also put to use in a study of T cells in Graves' hyperthyroidism and ophthalmopathy. According to that study: Patients with ophthalmopathy were separated from those with stable hyperthyroidism by a 13 V-J model.

This TCR came from a man aged 35 to 55 with Graves disease. The V call is TRBV29-1, the J call TRBJ2-1, with D perhaps matching TRBD1 or TRBD2 (5 bases each). Sequenced material: peripheral blood mononuclear cells (PBMCs), taken at new diagnosis, from a patient treated with antithyroid drugs. CDR3 DNA sequence: TGCAGCGTTGAAAGTGGGGGTGGGAATGAGCAGTTCTTC. This codes for CSVESGGGNEQFF.